These 27 T cell receptor beta chains originate from one sample sequenced in a study of Graves' ophthalmopathy and Graves' hyperthyroidism. The study amplified TCR beta CDR3 regions using RNA transcripts. The first round was an RT-PCR with HTBI primers, and the second round was a multiplex PCR. TCRdb ran MiXCR on the multiplex PCR reads and lists one entry per CDR3 protein. The sample has hundreds of thousands of distinct CDR3 sequences; about a fifth are singletons. The sequenced sample consisted of peripheral blood. These receptor sequences come from a woman between 18 and 29 years old with stable Graves' hyperthyroidism. Some clones in this sample may be carry-over from other donors' samples.

This clonotype showed up just a few times. The chain recombines TRBV6-1 with TRBJ2-7; the D gene is possibly TRBD1 (6 bases). The CDR3 has 15 amino acids. Germline V gene lookup returns CDR1 MNHNS and CDR2 SASEGT. V lost 6 bases and J lost 1, with 16 bases in between. In nucleotides, the CDR3 is TGTGCCAGCAGCCTTAAACAGGGTCTTTCCTACGAGCAGTACTTC. This encodes CASSLKQGLSYEQYF.

This clonotype was picked up many times. This chain connects TRBV20-1 to TRBJ2-7; 10 nucleotides agree with TRBD2. The CDR3 runs 14 residues. The germline gives CDR1 DFQATT, CDR2 SNEGSKA (reference sequence). V trimming: 3 bases; J trimming: 4 bases; junction bases outside the gene matches: 6. The CDR3 loop reads CSASDLLAGYEQYF. Here the CDR3 DNA reads TGCAGTGCTAGCGACCTACTAGCGGGATACGAGCAGTACTTC.

This clonotype was seen a handful of times. The V call is TRBV5-1, the J call TRBJ2-2, with D hard to call. Germline V gives CDR1 SGHRS, CDR2 YFSETQ. With 1 base removed from V and 3 bases from J, the gap between germline ends came to 10 bases. This CDR3 contains 15 residues. CDR3 DNA: TGCGCCAGCAGCTTGCGGCAGGTCGACACCGGGGAGCTGTTTTTT. It encodes CASSLRQVDTGELFF.

This clonotype was counted many times. The V and J genes are TRBV7-9 and TRBJ1-3; perhaps TRBD1 as D (6 bases). Germline V CDR1 and CDR2: SEHNR, FQNEAQ (reference sequence). The CDR3 covers 15 residues. V was cut by 5 bases and J by 3 bases, with 14 bases left in between. The CDR3, as DNA: TGTGCCAGCAGCCCGGGGGGGCTAAGTGGAAACACCATATATTTT. Protein product: CASSPGGLSGNTIYF.

The V call is TRBV20-1, the J call TRBJ2-7; 8 nucleotides align to TRBD1. Germline V gene lookup returns CDR1 DFQATT and CDR2 SNEGSKA (reference sequence). Trimming removed 1 base from V and 7 bases from J; junction bases left unmatched: 12. The CDR3 runs to 15 residues. The CDR3 spells CSARVPGTGLREQYF. CDR3 in DNA: TGCAGTGCTAGAGTCCCCGGGACAGGCCTCCGAGAGCAGTACTTC.

This clonotype showed up many times. For the CDR3, the DNA is TGTGCCAGCAGTCCCCGGGCCGGTAGTAGCAATCAGCCCCAGCATTTT. Encoded protein: CASSPRAGSSNQPQHF. This sequence joins TRBV9 and TRBJ1-5; D is unclear. V lost 5 bases, J lost 0 bases, and 15 bases lay in between. The CDR3 consists of 16 residues. Germline lookup yields CDR1 SGDLS and CDR2 YYNGEE.

This clonotype was counted at least ten times. This sequence joins TRBV10-1 and TRBJ2-7; D gene uncertain. Germline V lookup: CDR1 WNHNN, CDR2 SYGVQD (reference sequence). The V gene lost 0 bases and the J gene lost 0 bases, with 15 bases spanning the gap. This CDR3 has 17 amino acids. This CDR3 reads CASSESLGPASSYEQYF. Here the CDR3 DNA reads TGCGCCAGCAGTGAGTCCTTAGGGCCCGCTAGCTCCTACGAGCAGTACTTC.

This clonotype has ten or more counts. CDR3 residues: CASSHPARGSYEQYF. The CDR3 DNA is TGTGCCAGCAGTCACCCCGCGAGGGGCTCCTACGAGCAGTACTTC. The chain combines TRBV12-3 or TRBV12-4 with TRBJ2-7; D possibly matches TRBD1 or TRBD2 (5 bases each). V lost 5 bases, J lost 0 bases, and 14 bases lay in between. The CDR3 has 15 residues.

This clonotype was recorded many times. The chain combines TRBV7-9 with TRBJ1-1; D remains unclear. The V gene lost 3 bases and the J gene lost 1 base, with 12 bases spanning the gap. Germline V gene lookup returns CDR1 SEHNR and CDR2 FQNEAQ (reference sequence). The CDR3 is 15 residues long. The DNA for the CDR3 is TGTGCCAGCAGCTTCAAACCTCAGACGAACACTGAAGCTTTCTTT. It encodes CASSFKPQTNTEAFF.

This clonotype came up many times. The rearrangement links TRBV2 to TRBJ2-7, with 8 bases that match TRBD2. V shed 6 bases and J 2 bases; nucleotides not matched to a gene: 6. The CDR3 totals 14 residues. From germline, CDR1 is SNHLY and CDR2 FYNNEI. CDR3 sequence reads: CASRTSGKPYEQYF. Here the CDR3 DNA reads TGTGCCAGCAGAACTAGCGGAAAACCCTACGAGCAGTACTTC.

This clonotype was detected only a few times. This sequence joins TRBV6-5 and TRBJ2-5; TRBD2 matches 7 bases. There are 15 residues in the CDR3. Germline CDR1 and CDR2: MNHEY and SVGAGI. With V trimmed by 0 bases and J by 1 base, 2 bases remained unmatched. The CDR3 region is CASSYSASGQETQYF. The CDR3 DNA is TGTGCCAGCAGTTACTCCGCTAGCGGCCAAGAGACCCAGTACTTC.

This clonotype was observed at least ten times. This chain uses TRBV29-1 with TRBJ2-5; possible D gene TRBD2, 5 bases. The CDR3 spans 12 residues. The germline CDR1 and CDR2 sequences are SQVTM and ANQGSEA. V lost 1 base and J lost 5, with 8 bases in between. CDR3 DNA sequence: TGCAGCGTTGAAGTTAGGAGGGAGACCCAGTACTTC. Translation: CSVEVRRETQYF.

About this clonotype itself: A junction boundary mismatches the germline segment, possibly from a read error. The chain links TRBV10-2 to TRBJ2-4, with D possibly being TRBD2 (5 bases). From germline, CDR1 is WSHSY and CDR2 SAAADI. The CDR3 covers 14 residues. The CDR3 region is CASSERRLGNIKYF. In nucleotides, the CDR3 is TGCGCCAGCAGTGAGAGGAGGTTAGGAAACATTAAGTACTTC.

This clonotype has at least ten counts. The chain joins TRBV12-3 or TRBV12-4 to TRBJ1-3, with D tentatively TRBD1 (6 bases). CDR3 length equals 15 residues. The V end was cut by 2 bases, the J end by 0 bases, with 8 bases between. The CDR3 protein is CASSLPTGSGNTIYF. Here the CDR3 DNA reads TGTGCCAGCAGTTTACCGACAGGCTCTGGAAACACCATATATTTT.

This clonotype was counted ten times or more. This chain connects TRBV6-1 to TRBJ2-7, with TRBD2 as a possible D gene (6 bases). CDR1 and CDR2 from the germline V gene are MNHNS and SASEGT. The CDR3 sequence is 14 residues long. With 7 bases removed from V and 2 bases from J, the gap between germline ends came to 15 bases. The CDR3 sequence is CASTGRGTTYEQYF. The CDR3 region has the DNA TGTGCCAGCACCGGGCGGGGAACCACCTACGAGCAGTACTTC.

This clonotype showed up many times. The V call is TRBV4-1, the J call TRBJ1-5, with 8 bases fitting TRBD1. J was trimmed by 7 bases and V by 3 bases; bases with no gene match: 11. The CDR3 has 16 amino acids. In germline, CDR1 is MGHRA, CDR2 YSYEKL. The CDR3 DNA follows: TGCGCCAGCAGCCAGATAAGTCAGGGGGCTTTCCAGCCCCAGCATTTT. It encodes CASSQISQGAFQPQHF.

The rearrangement joins TRBV29-1 to TRBJ2-7; 8 bases fit TRBD1. V trimming: 4 bases; J trimming: 3 bases; junction bases outside the gene matches: 14. Per germline, CDR1 SQVTM and CDR2 ANQGSEA. The CDR3 contains 16 residues. As DNA, the CDR3 is TGCAGCGTTGCCCGCTTGGACAGGGACAAATTCTACGAGCAGTACTTC. It yields the protein CSVARLDRDKFYEQYF.

This chain uses TRBV6-5 with TRBJ1-2; perhaps TRBD1 as D (5 bases). V gave up 0 bases and J gave up 1 base, with 9 bases separating them. Germline V gives CDR1 MNHEY, CDR2 SVGAGI. This CDR3 spans 15 amino acids. CDR3 loop: CASSYSIDSNYGYTF. The CDR3 DNA reads TGTGCCAGCAGTTACTCGATTGACAGTAACTATGGCTACACCTTC.

This clonotype was recorded at least ten times. The CDR3 sequence: CSAPGTDGYTF. The DNA for the CDR3 is TGCAGTGCTCCCGGGACGGATGGCTACACCTTC. The chain links TRBV20-1 to TRBJ1-2; TRBD1 is a possible D gene (5 bases). This CDR3 spans 11 amino acids. V lost 5 bases to trimming and J lost 6 bases, with 10 bases between them. Germline V gene lookup returns CDR1 DFQATT and CDR2 SNEGSKA (reference sequence).

This clonotype appeared many times. The chain recombines TRBV29-1 with TRBJ1-1, with D perhaps TRBD1 (5 bases). The V gene lost 6 bases and the J gene lost 4 bases, with 9 bases spanning the gap. CDR3 length: 11 residues. Germline V gene data show CDR1 as SQVTM and CDR2 as ANQGSEA. CDR3 DNA sequence: TGCAGCGTCGGGGGTTTCACTGAAGCTTTCTTT. This encodes CSVGGFTEAFF.

This clonotype came up many times. The chain has TRBV7-9 and TRBJ2-7, with D perhaps TRBD2 (7 bases). V shed 5 bases and J shed 7 bases, with 15 bases lying between them. CDR1 and CDR2 (germline): SEHNR, FQNEAQ (reference sequence). The CDR3 contains 13 residues. The CDR3, as DNA: TGTGCCAGCAGCGAAAGGGGGGGTGTGGAGCAGTACTTC. Translating it yields CASSERGGVEQYF.

This clonotype showed up many times. V and J are TRBV6-2 or TRBV6-3 and TRBJ1-1, with a tentative D call TRBD1 (5 bases). Germline values: CDR1 MNHEY, CDR2 SVGEGT. CDR3 length: 16 amino acids. V lost 2 bases and J 3 bases, leaving 16 bases between the germline ends. CDR3 amino acids: CASSYRLVEGDTEAFF. CDR3 bases: TGTGCCAGCAGTTACAGATTGGTCGAAGGGGACACTGAAGCTTTCTTT.

As concerns this clonotype: The junction and the germline gene differ at one end; a read error may be behind it. This rearrangement joins TRBV25-1 to TRBJ1-2, with D possibly matching TRBD1 (5 bases). There are 17 residues in the CDR3. The germline V gene encodes CDR1 MGHDK and CDR2 SYGVNS. The CDR3 is CASSLWDFGGPLDGHTF. CDR3 in DNA: TGTGCCAGCAGTCTTTGGGACTTTGGTGGACCCCTGGATGGCCACACCTTC.

This clonotype was counted many times. V is TRBV20-1 and J is TRBJ2-2; 7 bases match TRBD1. CDR3 length: 13 amino acids. V trimming: 7 bases; J trimming: 1 base; junction bases outside the gene matches: 3. CDR1 and CDR2 from the germline V gene are DFQATT and SNEGSKA (reference sequence). The CDR3 DNA reads TGCAGTGGGAGACAGGGGAACACCGGGGAGCTGTTTTTT. It encodes CSGRQGNTGELFF.

This clonotype appeared a single time. It may be a read error: a sequence one base away is much more abundant. The V gene is TRBV2, the J gene TRBJ2-7; unclear D gene. In germline, CDR1 is SNHLY, CDR2 FYNNEI. CDR3 length: 13 residues. Here the CDR3 DNA reads TGTGTCAGCCGTTACAGTCAGGTCTACGAGCAGTACTTC. Amino acid sequence: CVSRYSQVYEQYF.

This clonotype has at least ten counts. V usage is TRBV27 and J usage is TRBJ1-1; D is perhaps TRBD1 (6 bases). The ends were cut back, 0 bases at V and 8 bases at J, with 10 bases in the middle. CDR3 length: 13 amino acids. The germline V gene encodes CDR1 MNHEY and CDR2 SMNVEV (reference sequence). CDR3 region: CASSLSGTMEAFF. The CDR3 region has the DNA TGTGCCAGCAGTTTATCGGGGACAATGGAAGCTTTCTTT.

The gene calls are TRBV7-9 and TRBJ2-2; D remains ambiguous. V lost 2 bases and J 7 bases, leaving 14 bases between the germline ends. Germline assignment: CDR1 SEHNR and CDR2 FQNEAQ (reference sequence). CDR3 size: 15 residues. CDR3 nucleotide sequence: TGTGCCAGCAGCTTACCCACAAAGGTTTTCGGGGAGCTGTTTTTT. Its protein is CASSLPTKVFGELFF.